This TCR beta chain is from a study of blood T cell repertoires in COVID-19. Overall study: Donors in the United States, Italy and Spain gave samples during acute or convalescent COVID-19.

Recovery among Cohort 3 donors was established by two negative PCRs, clearance, or symptom resolution. The germline V and J ends were trimmed by 3 bases and 2 bases, with 8 bases remaining between them. The CDR3 is 14 residues long. Germline V lookup: CDR1 MNHNS, CDR2 SASEGT. This clone came up once. Per the original data handling: Counts of nucleated cells, estimated from reference gene primer amplification, were obtained. The method was immunoSEQ multiplex PCR; TCRdb's version includes in-frame clones alone and lacks a portion of them. That table is the source of V, J and clone size, and D and trimming were worked out from the DNA. The profile shows a few hundred thousand clones, around 85% of them singletons.

The J gene is TRBJ1-5, the V gene TRBV6-1; possibly TRBD1 for D (5 bases). Sequencing was performed on PBMCs or T cells enriched from blood (not recorded which). The clonotype comes from a man aged 30-40 years who had recovered from COVID-19. CDR3 DNA sequence: TGTGCCAGCAGTGATGGAGGGGGCAATCAGCCCCAGCATTTT. This codes for CASSDGGGNQPQHF.